Given below is one TCR beta chain in context. This clone was found once. The clone's antigen remains unknown. Base quality data are lacking; no much larger clone is found one base away. Between the V and J ends, shortened by 6 bases and 8 bases respectively, the junction contains 9 bases. From the germline V gene, CDR1 is SNHLY and CDR2 is FYNNEI. Including cysteine and phenylalanine, the CDR3 has 11 amino acids. The only DNA kept is the CDR3, 33 bases in frame from the first base. The immunoSEQ Assay, a bias-controlled multiplex PCR, was used to amplify TCRbeta CDR3 regions from genomic DNA. As for the authors' bioinformatics: Nucleated cell counts per sample were estimated from amplification of reference gene primers within the assay. Sequence reads were collapsed and filtered to measure the absolute abundance of every unique TCRbeta CDR3 rearrangement. Productive Simpson clonality was computed per sample as the square root of Simpson's diversity index over productive rearrangements. TCRdb provides this immuneACCESS table in a form limited to in-frame rearrangements. Some clones are lacking; in checked studies, under half of them reflect an unresolved V gene, and why the rest are absent is not known. For V, J and clone size, that table is used; D and trimming come from the DNA. This sample holds over 400,000 clones; approximately 91% were observed only once. The ten largest clones add up to just over 8% of the sample.

This sample stems from a study of blood T cell repertoires in COVID-19 (dated by TCRdb to 2018 to 2020). Broadly, across the study: Samples from collaborators originated in the United States, Italy and Spain and spanned both the acute and convalescent phases of COVID-19. A de-identified subject ID, COVID-19 status, age in years and sex were almost always included in the sample metadata. Samples were obtained from the ongoing ImmuneRACE study (first 160 participants) and from 1,200 or so subjects provided by 6 global collaborators. The dataset comprised deeply sampled blood TCRbeta repertoires from subjects exposed to, actively infected with, or recovered from COVID-19. HLA class I and class II types, where available, came from metadata supplied by the sample provider rather than from assay-based typing. The material from the prospective study consisted of cDNA or gDNA derived from T cells, B-cell-depleted T cells, or PBMCs. The repertoires were released in a freely available public database intended as a resource for research on the immune response to SARS-CoV-2. Broad study findings and their caveats: The amount of clinical and demographic metadata varied by source and participant and was provided uncurated.

Enrolling through a virtual design, the prospective study's participants ranged in age from roughly 18 to 95 years and lived across 24 United States geographic areas. Cohort assignment in the prospective study relied on participant-reported clinical history from a screening survey and a study questionnaire. ImmuneRACE Cohort 3 recovered participants were defined by two consecutive negative NP/OP PCR tests, healthcare professional clearance, or symptom resolution. In the prospective study, whole blood, serum and a nasopharyngeal or oropharyngeal swab were collected from each participant by mobile phlebotomists. Additional blood draws and questionnaires over an approximately two-month period could optionally be provided by prospective study participants. Before DNA extraction, blood samples from the prospective study were shipped at room temperature or frozen.

This TCR was sampled from an older woman who had recovered from COVID-19. Recombination linked TRBV2 to TRBJ2-3; the D gene cannot be named for sure. The sequenced material came from PBMCs or T cells enriched from blood (not recorded which). CDR3 protein: CASRLVGTQYF. The DNA sequence is TGTGCCAGCAGGCTAGTGGGTACGCAGTATTTT. With the rest looked up from the reference TRBV2 and TRBJ2-3 genes rather than sequenced, the full variable domain is EPEVTQTPSHQVTQMGQEVILRCVPISNHLYFYWYRQILGQKVEFLVSFYNNEISEKSEIFDDQFSVERPDGSNFTLKIRSTKLEDSAMYFCASRLVGTQYFGPGTRLTVL.